The 25 T cell receptor beta chains reported below all come from one sample, sequenced in a study of T cells after yellow fever vaccination. MiXCR was run by TCRdb on the 5' RACE reads, yielding one entry per CDR3 protein. The data hold fewer than 350,000 distinct CDR3 sequences, with around 4.4% observed a single time. The material was PBMCs, obtained 15 days after the yellow fever booster vaccination. These receptors came from a man younger than 30 who received the YFV17D yellow fever vaccine.

In this sample, this clonotype turned up many times. V usage is TRBV4-2 and J usage is TRBJ2-7, with D possibly matching TRBD1 (5 bases). The V end was cut by 0 bases, the J end by 7 bases, with 16 bases between. Per germline, CDR1 LGHNA and CDR2 YNFKEQ. The CDR3 has 15 amino acids. This CDR3 reads CASSQDFRVEKEQYF. The CDR3 region has the DNA TGTGCCAGCAGCCAAGACTTCAGGGTTGAAAAGGAGCAGTACTTC.

This clonotype has at least ten counts. This rearrangement joins TRBV5-1 to TRBJ1-1; a possible D gene is TRBD1 (5 bases). The CDR3 consists of 14 residues. CDR1 and CDR2 from the germline V gene are SGHRS and YFSETQ. V lost 0 bases, J lost 5 bases, and 11 bases lay in between. The CDR3: CASSLGGGGTEAFF. The CDR3 DNA reads as TGCGCCAGCAGCTTGGGTGGGGGTGGAACTGAAGCTTTCTTT.

The sample holds many counts of this clonotype. The chain carries TRBV4-1 and TRBJ2-3; D remains ambiguous. The ends were cut back, 5 bases at V and 0 bases at J, with 12 bases in the middle. Per germline, CDR1 MGHRA and CDR2 YSYEKL. The CDR3 totals 15 residues. The CDR3 loop is CASSSSLASTDTQYF. CDR3 nucleotide sequence: TGCGCCAGCAGCTCCTCGTTGGCCAGCACAGATACGCAGTATTTT.

This clonotype appeared many times. The chain couples TRBV5-1 to TRBJ2-6; possibly TRBD1 for D (7 bases). The V and J ends lost 0 bases and 0 bases respectively, with 13 bases between them. Germline V gene lookup returns CDR1 SGHRS and CDR2 YFSETQ. The CDR3 is 18 amino acids. In DNA form, the CDR3 reads TGCGCCAGCAGCTTGGCCGCGGGACAGAGCTCTGGGGCCAACGTCCTGACTTTC. Its translation is CASSLAAGQSSGANVLTF.

This clonotype came up many times. The chain links TRBV7-9 to TRBJ2-7; D remains unclear. The CDR3 is 13 residues long. V was shortened by 1 base and J by 3 bases, with 7 bases between the two germline ends. Germline CDR1 is SEHNR and CDR2 is FQNEAQ (reference sequence). The CDR3 sequence: CASSLEGFYEQYV. CDR3 nucleotide sequence: TGTGCCAGCAGCTTAGAGGGTTTCTACGAGCAGTACGTC.

This clonotype was counted at least ten times. The V call is TRBV4-3, the J call TRBJ1-4, with TRBD1 matching 8 bases. Trimming took 2 bases from V and 7 from J; bases not matched to a gene: 12. Per the germline V gene, CDR1 is LGHNA and CDR2 is YSLEER. CDR3 length equals 17 residues. CDR3 residues: CASSQRSGQGGGEKLFF. CDR3 in DNA: TGCGCCAGCAGCCAACGCTCAGGACAGGGCGGAGGTGAAAAACTGTTTTTT.

This rearrangement joins TRBV12-3 or TRBV12-4 to TRBJ1-5, with D unclear. V shed 3 bases and J shed 0 bases, with 9 bases lying between them. This CDR3 contains 15 residues. The CDR3 sequence: CASSLVGVSNQPQHF. CDR3 nucleotide sequence: TGTGCCAGCAGTTTGGTTGGGGTTAGCAATCAGCCCCAGCATTTT.

This clonotype was recorded many times. The chain recombines TRBV7-9 with TRBJ1-4, with TRBD1 matching 8 bases. The CDR3 consists of 20 residues. The ends lost 2 bases at V and 7 bases at J; junction bases unmatched: 21. Germline CDR1 reads SEHNR; CDR2 reads FQNEAQ (reference sequence). DNA of the CDR3: TGTGCCAGCAGCTTAAGGCCCTCGAGGGACAGGACGGTTTTGGGTGAAAAACTGTTTTTT. This translates into CASSLRPSRDRTVLGEKLFF.

The chain couples TRBV6-1 to TRBJ1-2, with 12 bases that match TRBD1. Germline CDR1 and CDR2: MNHNS and SASEGT. CDR3 length equals 14 residues. The J segment lost 6 bases and the V segment lost 7 bases, leaving 6 bases of the junction unmatched. The DNA for the CDR3 is TGTGCCAGCAAACCCGGGACAGGGGGCGATGGCTACACCTTC. Translation: CASKPGTGGDGYTF.

This clonotype was counted only a few times. V usage is TRBV12-5 and J usage is TRBJ1-1; D unresolved. V lost 7 bases and J lost 5, with 14 bases in between. CDR3 length: 13 amino acids. Germline V gives CDR1 LGHNT, CDR2 FRNRAP. CDR3 nucleotide sequence: TGTGCTAGTGCCTTAGTGTTGGGAACTGAAGCTTTCTTT. Translating it yields CASALVLGTEAFF.

This clonotype was observed a handful of times. The chain links TRBV7-8 to TRBJ2-5; D assignment may be TRBD1 or TRBD2 (7 bases each). Germline V gene sequence: CDR1 SGHVS, CDR2 FQNEAQ. CDR3 length: 15 residues. The V gene lost 5 bases and the J gene lost 7 bases, with 20 bases spanning the gap. The CDR3 reads CASSPPRQGGGTQYF. As DNA, the CDR3 is TGTGCCAGCAGCCCTCCGCGTCAGGGGGGGGGGACCCAGTACTTC. Using reference TRBV7-8 and TRBJ2-5 for the parts outside the CDR3, the full variable domain is GAGVSQSPRYKVAKRGQDVALRCDPISGHVSLFWYQQALGQGPEFLTYFQNEAQLDKSGLPSDRFFAERPEGSVSTLKIQRTQQEDSAVYLCASSPPRQGGGTQYFGPGTRLLVL.

The chain couples TRBV7-8 to TRBJ2-2, with 10 bases lining up with TRBD1. V was pared by 5 bases and J by 5 bases, with 14 bases of the junction left unmatched. The germline gives CDR1 SGHVS, CDR2 FQNEAQ. The CDR3 contains 18 residues. The CDR3 nucleotides are TGTGCCAGCAGCAGAGACGACAGGGGGCTAAGACGGACCGGGGAGCTGTTTTTT. Translated, it gives CASSRDDRGLRRTGELFF.

This clonotype was counted many times. The V and J genes are TRBV7-9 and TRBJ1-1, with a tentative D call TRBD1 (6 bases). V gave up 2 bases and J gave up 6 bases, with 13 bases separating them. This CDR3 spans 14 amino acids. Germline V CDR1 and CDR2: SEHNR, FQNEAQ (reference sequence). CDR3 coding DNA: TGTGCCAGCAGCTTATGGGGGGCCGGATCTGAAGCTTTCTTT. It yields the protein CASSLWGAGSEAFF.

The genes are TRBV28 and TRBJ1-1; possibly TRBD1 for D (5 bases). This CDR3 is 15 amino acids long. Germline V CDR1 and CDR2: MDHEN, SYDVKM. V was trimmed by 4 bases and J by 5 bases, leaving 17 bases between them. The DNA of the CDR3 is TGTGCCAGCAGTTCACGGGACCTCGTGCGGACTGAAGCTTTCTTT. Its translation is CASSSRDLVRTEAFF.

This clonotype has a count of ten or more. The chain combines TRBV12-3 or TRBV12-4 with TRBJ1-2; maybe TRBD1 (5 bases). The CDR3 runs to 17 residues. V lost 7 bases and J lost 4, with 25 bases in between. This CDR3 is CASIPVGTGASGYGYTF. As DNA, the CDR3 is TGTGCCAGCATTCCGGTGGGGACGGGTGCCTCCGGCTATGGCTACACCTTC.

The chain carries TRBV7-6 and TRBJ2-3; TRBD1 matches 8 bases. The CDR3 is 13 residues long. Germline V gene lookup returns CDR1 SGHVS and CDR2 FNYEAQ. Trimming took 7 bases from V and 6 from J; bases not matched to a gene: 6. The CDR3 sequence: CASTAGGGDTQYF. Written as DNA, the CDR3 is TGTGCCAGCACCGCAGGGGGCGGTGATACGCAGTATTTT.

Many counts were recorded for this clonotype. The chain employs TRBV7-2 and TRBJ2-3, with 12 bases that match TRBD2. Germline-derived CDR1 and CDR2 are SGHTA and FQGNSA. V gave up 4 bases and J gave up 7 bases; unmatched junction bases: 6. The CDR3 has 15 residues. The CDR3, as DNA: TGTGCCAGCAGCTACGCTAGCGGGGGGGCCAATACGCAGTATTTT. Its translation: CASSYASGGANTQYF.

The table lists this clonotype with many counts. The chain combines TRBV21-1 with TRBJ2-1; the D call in the table, TRBD1, was not verified against the DNA. TRBV21-1 is reported as a pseudogene. The CDR3 totals 19 residues. The CDR3 reads CASSNLLKPRDNRNNEQFF. CDR3 bases: TGTGCCAGCAGCAACCTGCTAAAACCCCGGGACAACCGAAACAATGAGCAGTTCTTC.

This clonotype occurred many times. The chain links TRBV9 to TRBJ2-7; D is undetermined. There are 15 residues in the CDR3. V was pared by 8 bases and J by 2 bases, with 20 bases between. The V gene's germline CDR1 is SGDLS and CDR2 YYNGEE. The DNA of the CDR3 is TGTGCCAGTAAAGTTGGCGACACCTTAACCTACGAGCAGTACTTC. Protein: CASKVGDTLTYEQYF. Full variable domain (remainder filled in from reference TRBV9 and TRBJ2-7): DSGVTQTPKHLITATGQRVTLRCSPRSGDLSVYWYQQSLDQGLQFLIQYYNGEERAKGNILERFSAQQFPDLHSELNLSSLELGDSALYFCASKVGDTLTYEQYFGPGTRLTVT.

This clonotype was observed at least ten times. This chain joins TRBV7-8 and TRBJ2-5, with D possibly TRBD2 on 6 matching bases. V was trimmed by 7 bases and J by 6 bases, leaving 15 bases between them. CDR3 length equals 13 residues. Per the germline V gene, CDR1 is SGHVS and CDR2 is FQNEAQ. The CDR3 protein is CASTQRRGKTQYF. CDR3 bases: TGTGCCAGCACCCAGCGGCGGGGAAAGACCCAGTACTTC.

The genes are TRBV4-1 and TRBJ2-3; perhaps D is TRBD1 or TRBD2 (5 bases each). V gave up 4 bases and J gave up 5 bases, with 16 bases separating them. CDR3 length: 15 residues. Per the germline V gene, CDR1 is MGHRA and CDR2 is YSYEKL. The CDR3, as DNA: TGCGCCAGCAGCCGGGACCGCCCCAACGAAGATACGCAGTATTTT. It is translated as CASSRDRPNEDTQYF.

This chain uses TRBV29-1 with TRBJ2-7; D is unresolved. V was shortened by 4 bases and J by 2 bases, with 15 bases between the two germline ends. This CDR3 has 14 residues. CDR1 and CDR2 (germline): SQVTM, ANQGSEA. CDR3 in DNA: TGCAGCGTTGGATTCTGGGTTGAGGCCTACGAGCAGTACTTC. Its protein product is CSVGFWVEAYEQYF.

V is TRBV12-3 or TRBV12-4 and J is TRBJ1-2, with 9 bases matching TRBD1. The CDR3 has 15 residues. V lost 5 bases to trimming and J lost 8 bases; unmatched junction nucleotides: 12. This CDR3 is CASSPSTGQGHGYTF. The DNA of the CDR3 is TGTGCCAGCAGTCCCTCCACGGGACAGGGTCACGGCTACACCTTC.

This clonotype was counted ten times or more. J is TRBJ2-1 and V is TRBV9, with D possibly being TRBD1 (6 bases). The CDR3 consists of 13 residues. From germline, CDR1 is SGDLS and CDR2 YYNGEE. Trimming stripped 7 bases from V and 0 bases from J, with 8 bases between. The CDR3 sequence is CASGGSSYNEQFF. CDR3 DNA: TGTGCCAGCGGGGGCAGCTCCTACAATGAGCAGTTCTTC.

This clonotype has just a few counts. The chain is built from TRBV5-6 and TRBJ2-2; D is unclear. The germline gives CDR1 SGHDT, CDR2 YYEEEE. Trimming pared 4 bases from V and 6 bases from J, leaving 13 bases between. This CDR3 has 14 residues. The CDR3 loop reads CASSHTAISGELFF. The CDR3 coding sequence is TGTGCCAGCAGCCACACAGCCATCTCCGGGGAGCTGTTTTTT.